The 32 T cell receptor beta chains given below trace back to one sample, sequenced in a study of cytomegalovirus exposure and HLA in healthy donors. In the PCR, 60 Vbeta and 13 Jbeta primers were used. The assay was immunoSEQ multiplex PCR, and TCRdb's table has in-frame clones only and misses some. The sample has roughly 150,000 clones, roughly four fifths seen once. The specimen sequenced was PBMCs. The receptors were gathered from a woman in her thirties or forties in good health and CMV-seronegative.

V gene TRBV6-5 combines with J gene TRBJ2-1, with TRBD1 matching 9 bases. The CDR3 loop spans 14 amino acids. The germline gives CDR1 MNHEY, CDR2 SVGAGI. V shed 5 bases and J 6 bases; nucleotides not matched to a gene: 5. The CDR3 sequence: CASSIGTGSNEQFF. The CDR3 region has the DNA TGTGCCAGCAGTATAGGGACAGGGAGCAATGAGCAGTTCTTC.

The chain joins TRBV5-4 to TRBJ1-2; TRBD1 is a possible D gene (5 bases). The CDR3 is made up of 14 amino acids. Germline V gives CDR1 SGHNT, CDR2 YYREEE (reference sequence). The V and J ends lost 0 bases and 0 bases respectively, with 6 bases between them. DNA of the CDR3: TGTGCCAGCAGCTTGGGGGGCGCTAACTATGGCTACACCTTC. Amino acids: CASSLGGANYGYTF. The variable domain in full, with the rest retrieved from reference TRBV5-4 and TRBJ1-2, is ETGVTQSPTHLIKTRGQQVTLRCSSQSGHNTVSWYQQALGQGPQFIFQYYREEENGRGNFPPRFSGLQFPNYSSELNVNALELDDSALYLCASSLGGANYGYTFGSGTRLTVV.

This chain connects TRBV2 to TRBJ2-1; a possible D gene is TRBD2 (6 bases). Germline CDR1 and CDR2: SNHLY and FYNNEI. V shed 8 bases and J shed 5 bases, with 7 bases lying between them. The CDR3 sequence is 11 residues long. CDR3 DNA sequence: TGTGCCAGCCGGAGGGACAATGAGCAGTTCTTC. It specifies CASRRDNEQFF.

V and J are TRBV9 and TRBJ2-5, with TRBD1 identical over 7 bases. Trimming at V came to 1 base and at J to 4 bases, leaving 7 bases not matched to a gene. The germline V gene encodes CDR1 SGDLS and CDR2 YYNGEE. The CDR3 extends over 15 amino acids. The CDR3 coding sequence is TGTGCCAGCAGCGTATTACAGGGGAAAGCAGAGACCCAGTACTTC. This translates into CASSVLQGKAETQYF.

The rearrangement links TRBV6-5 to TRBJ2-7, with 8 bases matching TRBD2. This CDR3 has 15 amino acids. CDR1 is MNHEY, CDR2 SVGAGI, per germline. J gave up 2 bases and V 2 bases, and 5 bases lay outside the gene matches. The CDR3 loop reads CASSYTAGGPYEQYF. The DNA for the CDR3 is TGTGCCAGCAGTTACACGGCGGGAGGTCCCTACGAGCAGTACTTC.

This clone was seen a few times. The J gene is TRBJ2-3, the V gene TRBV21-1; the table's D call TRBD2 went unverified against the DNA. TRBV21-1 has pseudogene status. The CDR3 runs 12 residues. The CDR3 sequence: CASSRGEVTQYF. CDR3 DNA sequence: TGTGCCAGCAGCAGGGGGGAGGTGACGCAGTATTTT.

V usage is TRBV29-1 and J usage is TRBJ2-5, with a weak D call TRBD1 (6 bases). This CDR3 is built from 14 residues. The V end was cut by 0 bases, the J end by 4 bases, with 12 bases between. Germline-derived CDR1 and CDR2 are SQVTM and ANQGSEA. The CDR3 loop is CSVEETGVGETQYF. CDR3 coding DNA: TGCAGCGTTGAAGAGACAGGTGTGGGAGAGACCCAGTACTTC.

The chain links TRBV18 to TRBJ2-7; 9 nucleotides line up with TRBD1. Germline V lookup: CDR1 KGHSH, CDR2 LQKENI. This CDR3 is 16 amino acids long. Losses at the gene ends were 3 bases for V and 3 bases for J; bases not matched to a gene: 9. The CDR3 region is CASSPPLRTGVYEQYF. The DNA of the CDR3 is TGTGCCAGCTCACCGCCGCTAAGGACAGGGGTCTACGAGCAGTACTTC. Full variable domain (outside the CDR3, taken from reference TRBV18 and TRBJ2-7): NAGVMQNPRHLVRRRGQEARLRCSPMKGHSHVYWYRQLPEEGLKFMVYLQKENIIDESGMPKERFSAEFPKEGPSILRIQQVVRGDSAAYFCASSPPLRTGVYEQYFGPGTRLTVT.

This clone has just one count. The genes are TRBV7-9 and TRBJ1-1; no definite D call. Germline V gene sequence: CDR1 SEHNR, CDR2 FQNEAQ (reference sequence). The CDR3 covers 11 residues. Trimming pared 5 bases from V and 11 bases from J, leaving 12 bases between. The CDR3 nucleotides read TGTGCCAGCAGCCCTGCCCGGGAGGCTTTCTTT. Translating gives CASSPAREAFF.

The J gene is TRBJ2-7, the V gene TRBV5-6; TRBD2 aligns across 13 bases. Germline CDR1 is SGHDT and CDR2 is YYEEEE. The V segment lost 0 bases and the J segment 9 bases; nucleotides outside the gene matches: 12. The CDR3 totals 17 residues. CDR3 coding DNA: TGTGCCAGCAGCTTGGAGGGACTAGCGGGGCCCGGGATTAGGCAGTACTTC. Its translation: CASSLEGLAGPGIRQYF.

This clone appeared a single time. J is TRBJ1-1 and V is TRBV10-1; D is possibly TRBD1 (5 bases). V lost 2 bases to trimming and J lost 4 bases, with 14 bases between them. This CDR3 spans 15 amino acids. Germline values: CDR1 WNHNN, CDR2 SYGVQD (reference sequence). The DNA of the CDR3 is TGCGCCAGCAGTGAGATGGGGCACTGGGGCACTGAAGCTTTCTTT. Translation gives CASSEMGHWGTEAFF.

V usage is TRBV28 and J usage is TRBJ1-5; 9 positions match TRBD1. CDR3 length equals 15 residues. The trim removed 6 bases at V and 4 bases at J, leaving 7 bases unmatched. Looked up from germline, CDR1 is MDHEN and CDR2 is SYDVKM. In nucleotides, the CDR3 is TGTGCCAGCAGAGGTGGGACAGGGAGGAATCAGCCCCAGCATTTT. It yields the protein CASRGGTGRNQPQHF.

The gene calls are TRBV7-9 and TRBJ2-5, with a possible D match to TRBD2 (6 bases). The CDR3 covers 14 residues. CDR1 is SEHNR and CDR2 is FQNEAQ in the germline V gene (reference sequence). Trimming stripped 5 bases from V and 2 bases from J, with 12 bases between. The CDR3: CASSRRLDQETQYF. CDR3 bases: TGTGCCAGCAGCCGAAGACTAGATCAAGAGACCCAGTACTTC.

CDR3: CASTRDFSNTGELFF. The DNA for the CDR3 is TGCGCCAGCACCCGGGACTTTTCGAACACCGGGGAGCTGTTTTTT. The chain joins TRBV5-1 to TRBJ2-2; tentative D call: TRBD2 (6 bases). V dropped 6 bases and J dropped 0 bases, with 12 bases sitting between them. This CDR3 spans 15 amino acids. Per the germline V gene, CDR1 is SGHRS and CDR2 is YFSETQ.

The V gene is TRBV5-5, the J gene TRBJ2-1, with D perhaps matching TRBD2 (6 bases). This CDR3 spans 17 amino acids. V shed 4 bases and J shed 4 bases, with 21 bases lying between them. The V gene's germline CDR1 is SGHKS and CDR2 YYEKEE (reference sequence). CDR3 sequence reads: CASSPGGGVGIYNEQFF. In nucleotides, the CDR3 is TGTGCCAGCAGCCCAGGAGGAGGGGTGGGGATATACAATGAGCAGTTCTTC.

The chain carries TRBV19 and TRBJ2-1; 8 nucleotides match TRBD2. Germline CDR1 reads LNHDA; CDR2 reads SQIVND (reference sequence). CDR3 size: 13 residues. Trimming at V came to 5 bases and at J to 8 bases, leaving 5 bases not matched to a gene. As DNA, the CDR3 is TGTGCCAGTAGTTTGGCGGGAGGCTATGAGCAGTTCTTC. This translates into CASSLAGGYEQFF. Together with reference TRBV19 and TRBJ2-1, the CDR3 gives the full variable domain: DGGITQSPKYLFRKEGQNVTLSCEQNLNHDAMYWYRQDPGQGLRLIYYSQIVNDFQKGDIAEGYSVSREKKESFPLTVTSAQKNPTAFYLCASSLAGGYEQFFGPGTRLTVL.

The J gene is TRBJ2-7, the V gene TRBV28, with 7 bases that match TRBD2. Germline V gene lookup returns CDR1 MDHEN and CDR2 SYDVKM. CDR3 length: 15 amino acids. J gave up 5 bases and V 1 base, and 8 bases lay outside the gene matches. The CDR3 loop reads CASSLSSGGSHEQYF. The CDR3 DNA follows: TGTGCCAGCAGTTTATCTTCAGGCGGGAGCCACGAGCAGTACTTC.

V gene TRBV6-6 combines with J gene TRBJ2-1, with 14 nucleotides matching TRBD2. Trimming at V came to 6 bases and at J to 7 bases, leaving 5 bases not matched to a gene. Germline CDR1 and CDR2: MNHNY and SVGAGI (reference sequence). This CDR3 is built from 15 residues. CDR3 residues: CASSTGLAGENEQFF. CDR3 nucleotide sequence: TGTGCCAGCAGCACGGGACTAGCGGGAGAGAATGAGCAGTTCTTC.

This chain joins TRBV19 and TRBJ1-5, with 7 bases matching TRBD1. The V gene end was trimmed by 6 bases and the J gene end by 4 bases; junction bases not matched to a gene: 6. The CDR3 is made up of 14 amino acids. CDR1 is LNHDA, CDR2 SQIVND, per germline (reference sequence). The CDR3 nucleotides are TGTGCCAGTAGCCCGACAGGGATTAATCAGCCCCAGCATTTT. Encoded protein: CASSPTGINQPQHF.

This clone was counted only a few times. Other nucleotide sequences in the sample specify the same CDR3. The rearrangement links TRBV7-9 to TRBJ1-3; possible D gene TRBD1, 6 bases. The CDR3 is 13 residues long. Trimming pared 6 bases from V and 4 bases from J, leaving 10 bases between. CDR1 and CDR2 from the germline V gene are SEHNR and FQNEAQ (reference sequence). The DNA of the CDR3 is TGTGCCAGCAGTCTCGGACAGGGAAACACCATATATTTT. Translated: CASSLGQGNTIYF.

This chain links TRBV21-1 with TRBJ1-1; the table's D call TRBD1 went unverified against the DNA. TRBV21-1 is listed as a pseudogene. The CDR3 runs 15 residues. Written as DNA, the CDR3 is TGTGCCAGCAGCAAAAAGGGACAGGGAAGCACTGAAGCTTTCTTT. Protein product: CASSKKGQGSTEAFF.

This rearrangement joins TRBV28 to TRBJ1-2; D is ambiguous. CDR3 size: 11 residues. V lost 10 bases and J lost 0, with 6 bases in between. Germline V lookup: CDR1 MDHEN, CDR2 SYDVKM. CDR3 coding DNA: TGTGCCACCACTACTAACTATGGCTACACCTTC. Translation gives CATTTNYGYTF.

This CDR3 is CASRIGGNTEAFF. As DNA, the CDR3 is TGTGCCAGCAGGATAGGGGGGAACACTGAAGCTTTCTTT. The J gene is TRBJ1-1, the V gene TRBV6-1, with D perhaps matching TRBD1 (6 bases). Germline loops: CDR1 MNHNS, CDR2 SASEGT. CDR3 length: 13 amino acids. The V gene lost 6 bases and the J gene lost 1 base, with 9 bases spanning the gap.

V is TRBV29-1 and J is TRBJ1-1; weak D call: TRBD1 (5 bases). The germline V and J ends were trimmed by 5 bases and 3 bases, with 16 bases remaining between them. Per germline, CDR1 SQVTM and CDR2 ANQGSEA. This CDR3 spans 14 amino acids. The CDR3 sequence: CSVPGADRDTEAFF. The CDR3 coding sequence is TGCAGCGTTCCTGGGGCCGATCGGGACACTGAAGCTTTCTTT.

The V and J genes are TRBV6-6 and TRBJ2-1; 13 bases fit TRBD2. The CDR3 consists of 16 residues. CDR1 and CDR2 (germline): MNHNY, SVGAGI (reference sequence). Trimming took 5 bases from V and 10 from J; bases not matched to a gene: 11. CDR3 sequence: CASSQRTSGSWEEQFF. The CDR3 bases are TGTGCCAGCAGTCAACGGACTAGCGGGAGTTGGGAGGAGCAGTTCTTC.

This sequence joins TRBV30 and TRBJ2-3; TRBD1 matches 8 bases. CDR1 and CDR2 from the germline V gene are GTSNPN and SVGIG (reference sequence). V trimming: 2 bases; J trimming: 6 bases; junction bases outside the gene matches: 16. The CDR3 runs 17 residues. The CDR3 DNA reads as TGTGCCTGGAGTACAGGAAACAGGGGGGAAGGGGGGGATACGCAGTATTTT. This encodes CAWSTGNRGEGGDTQYF.

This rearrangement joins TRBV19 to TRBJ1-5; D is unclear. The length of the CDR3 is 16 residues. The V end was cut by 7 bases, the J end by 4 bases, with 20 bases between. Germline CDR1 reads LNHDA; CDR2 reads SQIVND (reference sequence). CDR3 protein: CASNPPANTKNQPQHF. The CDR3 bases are TGTGCCAGTAATCCTCCAGCGAATACAAAAAATCAGCCCCAGCATTTT. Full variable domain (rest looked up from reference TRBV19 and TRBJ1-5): DGGITQSPKYLFRKEGQNVTLSCEQNLNHDAMYWYRQDPGQGLRLIYYSQIVNDFQKGDIAEGYSVSREKKESFPLTVTSAQKNPTAFYLCASNPPANTKNQPQHFGDGTRLSIL.

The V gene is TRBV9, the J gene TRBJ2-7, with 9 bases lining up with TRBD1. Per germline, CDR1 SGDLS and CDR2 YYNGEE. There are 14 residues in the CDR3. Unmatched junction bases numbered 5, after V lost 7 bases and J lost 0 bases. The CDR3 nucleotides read TGTGCCAGCGCAAGACAGGGGGACTCCTACGAGCAGTACTTC. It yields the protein CASARQGDSYEQYF.

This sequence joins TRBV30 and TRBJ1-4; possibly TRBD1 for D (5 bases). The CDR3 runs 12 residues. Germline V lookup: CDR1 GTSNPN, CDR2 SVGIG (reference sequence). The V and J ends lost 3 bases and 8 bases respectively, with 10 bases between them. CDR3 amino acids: CAWSASGEKLFF. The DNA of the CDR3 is TGTGCCTGGAGCGCCTCAGGGGAAAAACTGTTTTTT. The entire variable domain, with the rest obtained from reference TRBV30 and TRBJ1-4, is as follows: SQTIHQWPATLVQPVGSPLSLECTVEGTSNPNLYWYRQAAGRGLQLLFYSVGIGQISSEVPQNLSASRPQDRQFILSSKKLLLSDSGFYLCAWSASGEKLFFGSGTQLSVL.

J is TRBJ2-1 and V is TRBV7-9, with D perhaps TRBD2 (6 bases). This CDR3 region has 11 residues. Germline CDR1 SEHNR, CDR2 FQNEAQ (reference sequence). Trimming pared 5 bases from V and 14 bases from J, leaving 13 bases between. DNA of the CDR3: TGTGCCAGCAGCCCGGGACTGCGAAAGTTCTTC. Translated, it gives CASSPGLRKFF.

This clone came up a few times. For the CDR3, the DNA is TGCAGCGTTGTAGTCAGCGGGAAAATCTACGAGCAGTACTTC. It encodes CSVVVSGKIYEQYF. The chain is built from TRBV29-1 and TRBJ2-7, with TRBD2 matching 7 bases. The V segment lost 4 bases and the J segment 3 bases; nucleotides outside the gene matches: 9. The CDR3 loop spans 14 amino acids. Germline V CDR1 and CDR2: SQVTM, ANQGSEA.

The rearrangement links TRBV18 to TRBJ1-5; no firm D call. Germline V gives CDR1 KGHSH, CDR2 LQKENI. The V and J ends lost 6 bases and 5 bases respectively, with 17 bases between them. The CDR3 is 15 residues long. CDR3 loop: CASSPGLREDQPQHF. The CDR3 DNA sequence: TGTGCCAGCTCCCCGGGTTTACGGGAGGATCAGCCCCAGCATTTT. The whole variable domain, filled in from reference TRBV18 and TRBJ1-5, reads NAGVMQNPRHLVRRRGQEARLRCSPMKGHSHVYWYRQLPEEGLKFMVYLQKENIIDESGMPKERFSAEFPKEGPSILRIQQVVRGDSAAYFCASSPGLREDQPQHFGDGTRLSIL.